This record looks at one T cell receptor beta chain sequence and its context. Its antigen is currently not known. Base quality data are lacking; no much larger clone is found one base away. The Qiagen DNeasy kit was used to extract genomic DNA from unsorted PBMCs and from the negatively selected CD4+ and CD8+ fractions. TCR beta CDR3 regions were amplified by immunoSEQ multiplex PCR using primers annealing to V and J segments. A synthetic immune receptor repertoire was used to minimize amplification bias, and any residual bias was removed computationally once sequencing was done. Concerning the study's data processing: Repertoire diversity was quantified as the Shannon entropy index using custom Python scripts. Unsorted, CD4+ and CD8+ repertoires were analyzed separately, except for combined analyses in which CD4+ and CD8+ sequences were merged in silico. A clone was considered expanded if an increase in frequency of at least 2-fold after treatment relative to C1D1 was found, and a pseudocount of 0.5 was applied to clones undetected at baseline. Singleton clones were defined as clones with 0 or 1 copy at C1D1, and non-singleton clones were defined as clones with 2 or more copies. Clones expanded in unsorted samples were assigned a CD4+, CD8+ or unknown annotation through matching of protein sequences in sorted samples from the same patient. Wilcoxon tests on paired samples were used to test changes in diversity from C1D1 to C4D1. TCRdb stores this immuneACCESS table with in-frame sequences only. Part of the clones is absent; in the studies checked, under half of the shortfall reflects unresolved V genes, and no reason is known for the rest. That table is the source of V, J and clone size, and D and trimming were worked out from the DNA. For this sample there are fewer than 90,000 clones; around 86% appear just once. Roughly a fifth of the sample is in the top ten clones.

V drops 4 bases and J drops 1 base, leaving 8 bases in between. The CDR3 runs 13 amino acids, cysteine and phenylalanine included. The entry retains the CDR3 DNA only, 39 bases that are in frame from base 1. Per the germline V gene, SGHRS is the CDR1 and YFSETQ is the CDR2. The data were obtained in a study of PD-1 blockade in classical Hodgkin lymphoma (dated by TCRdb to about 2020). Regarding the research as a whole: Nivolumab dosing was 3 mg/kg intravenously every 2 weeks, continuing until either disease progression or unacceptable toxicity. The study used CyTOF and TCR beta sequencing to define a peripheral blood immune signature of response to PD-1 blockade in classical Hodgkin lymphoma. Points the paper makes about the study in general: Baseline diversity similar to that of newly diagnosed patients was observed in trial patients achieving complete response, whereas significantly lower diversity was observed in partial responders and progressors. Newly diagnosed patients were reported to have lower baseline TCR diversity than healthy donors, and relapsed/refractory patients were reported to have lower baseline TCR diversity still. The study covered only a single clinical trial cohort, and the causes of the repertoire differences, possibly disease activity or prior therapy, were still not defined. Lower diversity was seen in patients whose nivolumab began less than 1 year after ASCT, and these patients were left out of later analyses so that immune reconstitution would not confound the results. CD4+ but not CD8+ TCR diversity rose significantly by C4D1 (p=0.0027 vs p=0.16), most apparent in complete responders (p=0.02).

The sample's time point, from its label and the paper: cycle 1 day 1 (C1D1), immediately before nivolumab initiation. Relapse after autologous stem cell transplantation had occurred in all trial patients, and cohorts A, B and C were distinguished by prior brentuximab vedotin exposure. A total of more than 55 patients with relapsed/refractory classical Hodgkin lymphoma made up the trial cohort, and each patient's best overall response was complete response, partial response or progressive disease. In the multi-cohort phase II CheckMate 205 trial, trial patients received single-agent nivolumab. Best overall response was determined by an independent review committee according to the 2007 International Working Group response criteria. Trial PBMCs were obtained immediately prior to nivolumab initiation (C1D1) and on therapy at cycle 2 day 1 and cycle 4 day 1. Peripheral blood was collected in 8 mL Vacutainer Cell Preparation Tubes, from which PBMCs were isolated by centrifugation and then cryopreserved.

This chain is built from TRBV5-1 and TRBJ1-1; too little of a D gene remains to name it. This sample comprised peripheral blood mononuclear cells (PBMCs), obtained at baseline. This sequence originates from a human donor with classical Hodgkin lymphoma. The CDR3 region has the sequence CASSLDPNTEAFF. At the DNA level, the sequence is TGCGCCAGCAGCCTGGACCCGAACACTGAAGCTTTCTTT.